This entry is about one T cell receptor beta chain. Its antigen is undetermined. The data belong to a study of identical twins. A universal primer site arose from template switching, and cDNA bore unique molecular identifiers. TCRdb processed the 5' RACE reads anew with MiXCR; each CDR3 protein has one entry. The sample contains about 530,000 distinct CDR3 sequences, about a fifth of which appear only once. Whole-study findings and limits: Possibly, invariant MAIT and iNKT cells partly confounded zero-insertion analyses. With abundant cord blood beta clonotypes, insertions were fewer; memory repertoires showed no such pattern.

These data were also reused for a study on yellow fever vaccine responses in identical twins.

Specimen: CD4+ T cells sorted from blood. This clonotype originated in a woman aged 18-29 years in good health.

CDR3 sequence reads: CASTQGGEEKLFF. Here the CDR3 DNA reads TGTGCCAGCACCCAGGGAGGGGAGGAAAAACTGTTTTTT. V gene TRBV6-6 combines with J gene TRBJ1-4; the D gene is possibly TRBD1 (5 bases). Trimming took 7 bases from V and 8 from J, leaving 14 bases between them. The CDR3 totals 13 residues. Per germline, CDR1 MNHNY and CDR2 SVGAGI (reference sequence).